The 25 T cell receptor beta chains reported below all come from one sample, sequenced in a study of OX40 agonist ivuxolimab in advanced cancers. Generated by immunoSEQ multiplex PCR, the TCRdb table keeps only in-frame clones and is missing some. Altogether around 15,000 clones are present, 77% being singletons, with the ten largest covering more than 30%. The sequencing used CD4+ or CD8+ T cells sorted from blood, collected in a trial of the OX40 agonist ivuxolimab. The source of these receptors is an adult with an advanced solid tumor such as melanoma, head and neck, liver or kidney cancer.

The chain has TRBV11-3 and TRBJ2-1; D is unresolved. Germline V gives CDR1 SGHNT, CDR2 YENEEA. CDR3 length equals 16 residues. The ends were cut back, 5 bases at V and 2 bases at J, with 16 bases in the middle. Written as DNA, the CDR3 is TGTGCCAGCAGCCCGTATGGTTCAGGAGCCTACAATGAGCAGTTCTTC. Translating gives CASSPYGSGAYNEQFF.

The CDR3 nucleotides read TGTGCCACCTCGGCAGGGGCAGCCGGGGAGCTGTTTTTT. Its translation: CATSAGAAGELFF. The chain couples TRBV19 to TRBJ2-2; tentatively, D is TRBD1 (6 bases). The CDR3 runs to 13 residues. Trimming removed 10 bases at V and 6 bases at J, with 15 bases between. Germline CDR1 and CDR2: LNHDA and SQIVND (reference sequence).

J is TRBJ1-2 and V is TRBV21-1; the table gives TRBD1 as D, unverified against the DNA. TRBV21-1 is listed as a pseudogene. This CDR3 contains 15 residues. The CDR3 region is CASSKALTRKYGYTF. In DNA, the CDR3 is TGTGCCAGCAGCAAAGCGCTGACACGGAAATATGGCTACACCTTC.

The chain recombines TRBV5-6 with TRBJ2-7, with D uncertain. V was cut by 4 bases and J by 1 base, with 6 bases left in between. The CDR3 has 12 residues. The V gene's germline CDR1 is SGHDT and CDR2 YYEEEE. This chain's CDR3 is CASSRNSYEQYF. CDR3 coding DNA: TGTGCCAGCAGCCGTAATTCCTACGAGCAGTACTTC.

The chain combines TRBV4-1 with TRBJ2-5, with D perhaps TRBD2 (5 bases). The CDR3 is 14 residues long. V lost 5 bases, J lost 3 bases, and 13 bases lay in between. Germline V gene lookup returns CDR1 MGHRA and CDR2 YSYEKL. Here the CDR3 DNA reads TGCGCCAGCAGCGATACTAGTGGAGAAGAGACCCAGTACTTC. As protein: CASSDTSGEETQYF.

The chain carries TRBV20-1 and TRBJ2-1; D is possibly TRBD1 (6 bases). Per the germline V gene, CDR1 is DFQATT and CDR2 is SNEGSKA (reference sequence). V shed 4 bases and J shed 9 bases, with 7 bases lying between them. This CDR3 spans 10 amino acids. Here the CDR3 DNA reads TGCAGTGCTAAGGGGGTTGAGCAGTTCTTC. It is translated as CSAKGVEQFF.

The chain employs TRBV30 and TRBJ2-7, with 9 bases that match TRBD1. In germline, CDR1 is GTSNPN, CDR2 SVGIG (reference sequence). V was clipped by 0 bases and J by 6 bases; unmatched bases: 3. This CDR3 is 13 amino acids long. CDR3 residues: CAWSVQGAGEQYF. Written as DNA, the CDR3 is TGTGCCTGGAGTGTACAGGGGGCCGGCGAGCAGTACTTC.

V is TRBV11-2 and J is TRBJ2-1; 13 bases align to TRBD2. CDR3 length: 13 residues. Germline trimming cut 8 bases from V and 9 bases from J; bases unmatched to any gene: 4. The germline CDR1 and CDR2 sequences are SGHAT and FQNNGV. This chain's CDR3 is CASGLAGEGEQFF. The CDR3 DNA sequence: TGTGCCAGCGGACTAGCGGGAGAGGGTGAGCAGTTCTTC.

The V call is TRBV6-1, the J call TRBJ2-3, with a weak D call TRBD2 (5 bases). V lost 5 bases, J lost 11 bases, and 8 bases lay in between. The CDR3 is made up of 10 amino acids. Per germline, CDR1 MNHNS and CDR2 SASEGT. Here the CDR3 reads CASSSSQQYF. In DNA form, the CDR3 reads TGTGCCAGCAGTTCTAGCCAGCAGTATTTT.

The chain links TRBV11-2 to TRBJ2-7, with TRBD2 as a possible D gene (5 bases). Germline V gives CDR1 SGHAT, CDR2 FQNNGV. The CDR3 sequence is 12 residues long. V was trimmed by 1 base and J by 6 bases, leaving 7 bases between them. The CDR3 sequence is CASSLVSVEQYF. The CDR3 DNA is TGTGCCAGCAGCTTAGTTAGCGTCGAGCAGTACTTC. Using reference TRBV11-2 and TRBJ2-7 for the parts outside the CDR3, the full variable domain is EAGVAQSPRYKIIEKRQSVAFWCNPISGHATLYWYQQILGQGPKLLIQFQNNGVVDDSQLPKDRFSAERLKGVDSTLKIQPAKLEDSAVYLCASSLVSVEQYFGPGTRLTVT.

The chain joins TRBV2 to TRBJ2-1; possibly TRBD1 for D (6 bases). Trimming removed 6 bases from V and 8 bases from J, with 11 bases in between. CDR3 length: 12 amino acids. Germline V gene lookup returns CDR1 SNHLY and CDR2 FYNNEI. CDR3: CASSAGVHEQFF. The CDR3 region has the DNA TGTGCCAGCAGCGCAGGGGTCCATGAGCAGTTCTTC.

As for this clone: One junction end does not reproduce the germline sequence, and a read error may be involved. This chain uses TRBV7-7 with TRBJ2-1; D unclear. This CDR3 has 14 residues. Germline V lookup: CDR1 SSHAT, CDR2 FNYEAQ (reference sequence). The CDR3 loop is CASSLNPEIHEQFF. Written as DNA, the CDR3 is TGTGCTAGCAGTCTTAACCCCGAAATCCATGAGCAGTTCTTC.

There are a few counts of this clone. The chain uses TRBV5-1 and TRBJ2-1; 11 positions match TRBD2. The CDR3 runs 16 residues. Germline values: CDR1 SGHRS, CDR2 YFSETQ. Trimming removed 4 bases from V and 4 bases from J; junction bases left unmatched: 7. The CDR3 coding sequence is TGCGCCAGCAGCCCATCGGGACTAGCGGAGTACAATGAGCAGTTCTTC. This sequence encodes CASSPSGLAEYNEQFF.

This chain joins TRBV6-6 and TRBJ2-1; D possibly corresponds to TRBD2 (5 bases). CDR1 and CDR2 (germline): MNHNY, SVGAGI (reference sequence). Trimming removed 6 bases at V and 5 bases at J, with 8 bases between. This CDR3 has 12 residues. CDR3 bases: TGTGCCAGCAGCCCCGGGGACAATGAGCAGTTCTTC. Translation: CASSPGDNEQFF.

V and J are TRBV7-9 and TRBJ2-7, with D perhaps TRBD2 (6 bases). This CDR3 is built from 15 residues. Germline CDR1 and CDR2: SEHNR and FQNEAQ (reference sequence). The V end lost 1 base, the J end lost 2 bases, and 12 bases lay between the germline ends. In nucleotides, the CDR3 is TGTGCCAGCAGCTTAGGACTAGTTGATCCCTACGAGCAGTACTTC. It yields the protein CASSLGLVDPYEQYF.

The chain has TRBV30 and TRBJ2-7; D remains ambiguous. This CDR3 comprises 11 residues. The germline V gene encodes CDR1 GTSNPN and CDR2 SVGIG (reference sequence). The germline V and J ends were trimmed by 2 bases and 3 bases, with 5 bases remaining between them. The CDR3 protein is CAWSLNYEQYF. The CDR3 bases are TGTGCCTGGAGTCTAAACTACGAGCAGTACTTC.

The CDR3 region is CASSQETFRNEQFF. As DNA, the CDR3 is TGCGCCAGCAGCCAAGAAACCTTCAGAAATGAGCAGTTCTTC. The chain joins TRBV4-1 to TRBJ2-1; D gene unclear. V lost 0 bases and J 7 bases, leaving 10 bases between the germline ends. Germline assignment: CDR1 MGHRA and CDR2 YSYEKL. The CDR3 sequence is 14 residues long.

The rearrangement uses TRBV6-1 and TRBJ2-7, with TRBD1 identical over 12 bases. V was pared by 4 bases and J by 5 bases, with 6 bases of the junction left unmatched. The CDR3 covers 15 residues. Germline CDR1 MNHNS, CDR2 SASEGT. This CDR3 reads CASSVPGQGADEQYF. CDR3 bases: TGTGCCAGCAGTGTACCGGGACAGGGGGCCGACGAGCAGTACTTC.

The rearrangement joins TRBV27 to TRBJ2-1; 16 bases are a match to TRBD2. The trim removed 0 bases at V and 2 bases at J, leaving 1 base unmatched. Germline V lookup: CDR1 MNHEY, CDR2 SMNVEV (reference sequence). The CDR3 totals 18 residues. The CDR3 nucleotides read TGTGCCAGCAGTTTATCGGGGACTAGCGGGAGGGCCTACAATGAGCAGTTCTTC. Its translation: CASSLSGTSGRAYNEQFF.

The V gene is TRBV19, the J gene TRBJ1-3, with D possibly being TRBD1 (5 bases). The CDR3 consists of 12 residues. V was pared by 8 bases and J by 3 bases, with 8 bases between. The germline V gene encodes CDR1 LNHDA and CDR2 SQIVND (reference sequence). CDR3 sequence (DNA): TGTGCCAGTGACAGTGGTGGAAACACCATATATTTT. Protein product: CASDSGGNTIYF.

The V call is TRBV4-1, the J call TRBJ2-5; 8 bases match TRBD2. This CDR3 has 16 amino acids. Germline trimming cut 1 base from V and 4 bases from J; bases unmatched to any gene: 8. Germline lookup yields CDR1 MGHRA and CDR2 YSYEKL. In DNA form, the CDR3 reads TGCGCCAGCAGCCAAGGCACCGGGACTAGGGGAGAGACCCAGTACTTC. Its protein product is CASSQGTGTRGETQYF.

The chain recombines TRBV11-3 with TRBJ2-1; D gene ambiguous. The CDR3 loop spans 14 amino acids. The V and J ends lost 6 bases and 4 bases respectively, with 13 bases between them. CDR1 is SGHNT, CDR2 YENEEA, per germline. CDR3 in amino acids: CASSSRVLYNEQFF. The CDR3 DNA sequence: TGTGCCAGCAGTTCTAGGGTGTTATACAATGAGCAGTTCTTC.

This chain uses TRBV12-5 with TRBJ2-1, with 8 bases lining up with TRBD2. CDR1 LGHNT and CDR2 FRNRAP come from the germline V gene. The V and J ends lost 4 bases and 4 bases, in that order; junction bases with no gene match: 3. CDR3 length: 14 amino acids. The CDR3 nucleotides are TGTGCTAGTGGTTCGGGACTAGGTTACAATGAGCAGTTCTTC. This codes for CASGSGLGYNEQFF.

This clone is medium-sized by share. The V and J genes are TRBV2 and TRBJ2-1; D is undetermined. The CDR3 is made up of 10 amino acids. The ends were cut back, 7 bases at V and 5 bases at J, with 3 bases in the middle. Germline V gene lookup returns CDR1 SNHLY and CDR2 FYNNEI. CDR3: CASTDNEQFF. The CDR3 DNA sequence: TGTGCCAGCACGGACAATGAGCAGTTCTTC.

The chain has TRBV9 and TRBJ2-7; no firm D call. The V end lost 0 bases, the J end lost 5 bases, and 15 bases lay between the germline ends. This CDR3 is 15 amino acids long. CDR1 is SGDLS, CDR2 YYNGEE, per germline. The CDR3 sequence is CASSVEGRPRDEQYF. Written as DNA, the CDR3 is TGTGCCAGCAGCGTAGAAGGCAGGCCTCGGGACGAGCAGTACTTC.